This TCR beta chain derives from a study of T cell changes during pregnancy in multiple sclerosis. This table comes from immunoSEQ multiplex PCR, and its TCRdb copy is limited to in-frame clones, with some not included. The top ten clones hold approximately 0.84% of a sample with about 89,000 clones, roughly 94% of them seen once. The germline CDR1 and CDR2 sequences are SGHVS and FQNEAQ. The CDR3 consists of 13 residues. V lost 3 bases to trimming and J lost 8 bases, with 11 bases between them. The sequencing used peripheral blood, collected in the third trimester of pregnancy. The V gene is TRBV7-8, the J gene TRBJ2-1, with D perhaps TRBD2 (5 bases). The TCR originated in a female donor with multiple sclerosis, enrolled in a pregnancy study. DNA of the CDR3: TGTGCCAGCAGCTTTAGCGCCCTCGATGAGCAGTTCTTC. It specifies CASSFSALDEQFF.